This entry concerns a single TCR beta chain. Authors of the study amplified TCR beta CDR3 regions from RNA transcripts. During a first-round RT-PCR of the TCR CDR3, the HTBI primer set was used. In TCRdb, the multiplex PCR reads were re-called with MiXCR into one record per CDR3 protein. The data contain hundreds of thousands of distinct CDR3 sequences, roughly 14% of them singletons. This sample stems from a study of T cells in Graves' hyperthyroidism and ophthalmopathy. This TCR was recovered from a woman younger than 35 with Graves' hyperthyroidism that later progressed to Graves' ophthalmopathy. Sequenced: blood.

The CDR3 nucleotides read TGTGCCAGCAGTAGCGGGAGGGGTCTCAATGAGCAGTTCTTC. Translating gives CASSSGRGLNEQFF. The J gene is TRBJ2-1, the V gene TRBV7-9; TRBD2 matches 11 bases. The CDR3 extends over 14 amino acids. The germline V gene encodes CDR1 SEHNR and CDR2 FQNEAQ (reference sequence). V was clipped by 6 bases and J by 6 bases; unmatched bases: 4.